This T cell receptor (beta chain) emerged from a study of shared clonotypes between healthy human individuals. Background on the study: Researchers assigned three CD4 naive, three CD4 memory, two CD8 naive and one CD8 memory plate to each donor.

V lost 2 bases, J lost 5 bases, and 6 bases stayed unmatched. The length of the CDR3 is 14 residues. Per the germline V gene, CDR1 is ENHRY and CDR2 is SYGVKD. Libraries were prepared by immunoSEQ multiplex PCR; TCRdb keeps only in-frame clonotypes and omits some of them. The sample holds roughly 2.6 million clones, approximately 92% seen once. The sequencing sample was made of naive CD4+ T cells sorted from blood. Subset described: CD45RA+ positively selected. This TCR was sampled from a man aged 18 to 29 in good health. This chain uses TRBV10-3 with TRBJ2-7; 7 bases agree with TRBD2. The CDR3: CAISEEGGPDEQYF. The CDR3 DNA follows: TGTGCCATCAGTGAGGAGGGAGGGCCAGACGAGCAGTACTTC.